This TCR beta chain originates from a study of T-cell memory formation after mild COVID-19. At the level of the study: Largely donor-specific sequence clusters came from a couple of donors.

This clonotype was recorded a few times. This CDR3 contains 15 residues. CDR1 is MNHEY, CDR2 SVGAGI, per germline. Trimming stripped 0 bases from V and 8 bases from J, with 13 bases between. TCRdb processed the 5' RACE reads anew with MiXCR; each CDR3 protein has one entry. The sample consists of hundreds of thousands of distinct CDR3 sequences, roughly 13% of them appearing once. Sequences were obtained from PBMCs or a T cell subset sorted from them (not recorded which). The sequence was collected from a man aged 18 to 35 who had mild COVID-19 (a few samples of this study predate the infection). Cell type and time point are not known. The chain carries TRBV6-5 and TRBJ1-4; D unresolved. The CDR3 sequence: CASSYSSGEAEKLFF. In DNA, the CDR3 is TGTGCCAGCAGTTACTCGTCGGGCGAGGCGGAAAAACTGTTTTTT.